The T cell receptor beta chain under discussion was sequenced for a study of T-cell reconstitution after alpha-beta-depleted transplantation in children. This CDR3 spans 14 amino acids. The germline V gene has CDR1 SEHNR and CDR2 FQNEAQ (reference sequence). The V end was cut by 5 bases, the J end by 6 bases, with 16 bases between. Unique molecular identifiers were used in preparing the TCRbeta library. In TCRdb, the PCR reads were re-called with MiXCR into one record per CDR3 protein. The sample lists some 500,000 distinct CDR3 sequences, around 19% occurring once. This sequence was found in a human donor who donated a stem cell graft to a child with acute lymphoblastic leukemia. Sequenced material: PBMCs from the stem cell graft donor, taken from the stem cell graft. The chain couples TRBV7-9 to TRBJ1-1, with D perhaps matching TRBD1 (5 bases). As DNA, the CDR3 is TGTGCCAGCAGCCCCTCCCGAGGGGCTCCTGAAGCTTTCTTT. Translation gives CASSPSRGAPEAFF.